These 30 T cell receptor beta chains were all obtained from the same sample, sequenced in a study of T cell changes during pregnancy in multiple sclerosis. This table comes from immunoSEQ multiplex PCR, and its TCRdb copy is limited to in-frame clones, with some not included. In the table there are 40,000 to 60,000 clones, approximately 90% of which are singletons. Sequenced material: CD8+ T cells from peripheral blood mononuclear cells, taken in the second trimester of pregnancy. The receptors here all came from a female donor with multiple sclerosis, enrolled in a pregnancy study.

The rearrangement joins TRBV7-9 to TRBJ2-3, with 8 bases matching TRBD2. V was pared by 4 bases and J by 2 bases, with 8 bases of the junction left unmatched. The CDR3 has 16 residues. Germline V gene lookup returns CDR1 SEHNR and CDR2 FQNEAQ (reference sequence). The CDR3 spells CASSWLAGLVTDTQYF. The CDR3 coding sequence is TGTGCCAGCAGCTGGCTAGCGGGTCTTGTCACAGATACGCAGTATTTT.

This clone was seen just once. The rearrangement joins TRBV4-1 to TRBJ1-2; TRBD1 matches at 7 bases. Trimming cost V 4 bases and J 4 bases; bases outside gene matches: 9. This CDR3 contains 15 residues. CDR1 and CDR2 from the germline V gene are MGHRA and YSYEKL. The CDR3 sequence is CASSPEGASGYGYTF. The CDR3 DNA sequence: TGCGCCAGCAGCCCCGAGGGGGCGTCGGGCTATGGCTACACCTTC.

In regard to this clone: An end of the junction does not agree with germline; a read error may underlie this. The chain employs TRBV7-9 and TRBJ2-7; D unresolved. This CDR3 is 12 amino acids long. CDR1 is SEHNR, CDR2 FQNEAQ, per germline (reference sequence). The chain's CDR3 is CASSGNEEQVLF. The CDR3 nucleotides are TGTGCCAGCAGCGGTAATGAGGAACAAGTTCTCTTC. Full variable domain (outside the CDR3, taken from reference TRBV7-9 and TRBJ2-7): DTGVSQNPRHKITKRGQNVTFRCDPISEHNRLYWYRQTLGQGPEFLTYFQNEAQLEKSRLLSDRFSAERPKGSFSTLEIQRTEQGDSAMYLCASSGNEEQVLFGPGTRLTVT.

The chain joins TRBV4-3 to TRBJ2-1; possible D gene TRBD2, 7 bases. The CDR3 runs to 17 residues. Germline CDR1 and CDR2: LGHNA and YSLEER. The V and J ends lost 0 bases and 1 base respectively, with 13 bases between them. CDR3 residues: CASSQDLGGGSYNEQFF. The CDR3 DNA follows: TGCGCCAGCAGCCAAGATCTGGGAGGGGGGTCCTACAATGAGCAGTTCTTC.

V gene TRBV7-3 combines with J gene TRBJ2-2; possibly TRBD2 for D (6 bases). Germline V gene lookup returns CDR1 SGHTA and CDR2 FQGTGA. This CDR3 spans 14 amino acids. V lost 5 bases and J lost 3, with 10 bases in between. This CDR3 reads CASSPGGDTGELFF. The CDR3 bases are TGTGCCAGCAGCCCCGGGGGAGACACCGGGGAGCTGTTTTTT.

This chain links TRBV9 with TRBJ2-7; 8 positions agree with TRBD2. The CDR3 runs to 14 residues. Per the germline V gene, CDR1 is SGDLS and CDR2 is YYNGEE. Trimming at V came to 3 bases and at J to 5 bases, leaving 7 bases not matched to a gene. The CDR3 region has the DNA TGTGCCAGCAGCGCCTCGGGACTAGTTGACGAGCAGTACTTC. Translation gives CASSASGLVDEQYF.

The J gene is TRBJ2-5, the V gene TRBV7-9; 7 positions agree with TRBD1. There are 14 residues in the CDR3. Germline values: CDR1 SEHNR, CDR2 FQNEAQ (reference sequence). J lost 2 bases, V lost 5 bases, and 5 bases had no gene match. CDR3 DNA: TGTGCCAGCAGCCCACCACAGGGGCAAGAGACCCAGTACTTC. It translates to CASSPPQGQETQYF.

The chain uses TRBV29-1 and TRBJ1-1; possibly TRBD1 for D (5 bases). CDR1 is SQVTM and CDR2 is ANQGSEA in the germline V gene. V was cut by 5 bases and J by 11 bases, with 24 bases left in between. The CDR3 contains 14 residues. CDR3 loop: CSVPVGGTANRAFF. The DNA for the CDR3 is TGCAGCGTTCCGGTGGGGGGTACCGCGAACAGGGCTTTCTTT.

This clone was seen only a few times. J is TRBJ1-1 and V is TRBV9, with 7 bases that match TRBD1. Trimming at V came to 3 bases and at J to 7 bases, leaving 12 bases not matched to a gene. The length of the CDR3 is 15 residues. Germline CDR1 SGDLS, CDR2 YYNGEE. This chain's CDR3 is CASSAGSTGIREAFF. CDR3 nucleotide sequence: TGTGCCAGCAGCGCCGGTTCGACAGGGATTCGTGAAGCTTTCTTT.

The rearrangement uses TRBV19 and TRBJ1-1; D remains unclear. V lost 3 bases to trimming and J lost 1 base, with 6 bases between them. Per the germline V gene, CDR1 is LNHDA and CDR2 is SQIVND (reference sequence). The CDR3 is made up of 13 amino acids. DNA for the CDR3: TGTGCCAGTAGTATCTACGGGAACACTGAAGCTTTCTTT. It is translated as CASSIYGNTEAFF. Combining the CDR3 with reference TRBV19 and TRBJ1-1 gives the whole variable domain DGGITQSPKYLFRKEGQNVTLSCEQNLNHDAMYWYRQDPGQGLRLIYYSQIVNDFQKGDIAEGYSVSREKKESFPLTVTSAQKNPTAFYLCASSIYGNTEAFFGQGTRLTVV.

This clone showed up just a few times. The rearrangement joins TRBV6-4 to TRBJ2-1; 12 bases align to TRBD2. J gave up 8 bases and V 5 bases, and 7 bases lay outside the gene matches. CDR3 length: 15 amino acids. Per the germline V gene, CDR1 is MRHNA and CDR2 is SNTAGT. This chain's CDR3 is CASSLTSGGGDEQFF. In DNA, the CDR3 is TGTGCCAGCAGTCTGACTAGCGGGGGAGGTGATGAGCAGTTCTTC.

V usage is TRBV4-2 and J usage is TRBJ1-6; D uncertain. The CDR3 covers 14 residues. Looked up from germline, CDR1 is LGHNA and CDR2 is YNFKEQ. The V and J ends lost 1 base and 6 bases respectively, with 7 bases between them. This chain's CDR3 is CASSQGETNSPLHF. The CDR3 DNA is TGTGCCAGCAGCCAAGGGGAGACTAATTCACCCCTCCACTTT.

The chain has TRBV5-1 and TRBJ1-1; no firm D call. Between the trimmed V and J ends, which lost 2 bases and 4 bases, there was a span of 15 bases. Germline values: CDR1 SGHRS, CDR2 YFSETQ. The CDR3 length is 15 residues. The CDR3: CASSFRPGESTEAFF. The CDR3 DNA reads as TGCGCCAGCAGCTTTCGCCCCGGAGAGAGCACTGAAGCTTTCTTT.

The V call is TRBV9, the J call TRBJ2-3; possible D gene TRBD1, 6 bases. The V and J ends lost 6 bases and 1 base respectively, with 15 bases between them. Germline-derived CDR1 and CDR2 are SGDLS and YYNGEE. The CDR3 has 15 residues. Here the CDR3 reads CASTTGRRGTDTQYF. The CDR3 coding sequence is TGTGCCAGCACCACAGGGCGGCGGGGCACAGATACGCAGTATTTT. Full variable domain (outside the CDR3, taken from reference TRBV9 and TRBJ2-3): DSGVTQTPKHLITATGQRVTLRCSPRSGDLSVYWYQQSLDQGLQFLIQYYNGEERAKGNILERFSAQQFPDLHSELNLSSLELGDSALYFCASTTGRRGTDTQYFGPGTRLTVL.

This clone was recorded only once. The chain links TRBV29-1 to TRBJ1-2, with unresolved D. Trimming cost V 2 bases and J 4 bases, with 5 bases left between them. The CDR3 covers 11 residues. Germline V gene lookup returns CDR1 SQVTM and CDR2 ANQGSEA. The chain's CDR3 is CSVESGYGYTF. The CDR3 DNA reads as TGCAGCGTTGAATCCGGCTATGGCTACACCTTC.

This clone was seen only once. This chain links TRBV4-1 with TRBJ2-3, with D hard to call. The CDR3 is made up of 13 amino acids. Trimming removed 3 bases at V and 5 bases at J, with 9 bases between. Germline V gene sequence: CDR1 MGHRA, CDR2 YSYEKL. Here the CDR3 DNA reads TGCGCCAGCAGCCACCCCGGCGGAGATACGCAGTATTTT. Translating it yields CASSHPGGDTQYF.

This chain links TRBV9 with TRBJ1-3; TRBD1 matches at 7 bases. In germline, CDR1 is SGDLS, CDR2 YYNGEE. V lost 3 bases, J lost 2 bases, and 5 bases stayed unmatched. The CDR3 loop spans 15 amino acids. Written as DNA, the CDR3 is TGTGCCAGCAGCGCTAGCGGGACAGCTGGAAACACCATATATTTT. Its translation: CASSASGTAGNTIYF. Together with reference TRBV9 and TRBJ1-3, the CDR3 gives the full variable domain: DSGVTQTPKHLITATGQRVTLRCSPRSGDLSVYWYQQSLDQGLQFLIQYYNGEERAKGNILERFSAQQFPDLHSELNLSSLELGDSALYFCASSASGTAGNTIYFGEGSWLTVV.

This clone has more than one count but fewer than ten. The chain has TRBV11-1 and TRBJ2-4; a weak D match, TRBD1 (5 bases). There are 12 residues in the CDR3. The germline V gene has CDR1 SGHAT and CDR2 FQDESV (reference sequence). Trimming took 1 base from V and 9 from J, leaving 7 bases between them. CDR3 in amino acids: CASSLGTSIQYF. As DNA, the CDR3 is TGTGCCAGCAGCTTAGGGACAAGCATTCAGTACTTC.

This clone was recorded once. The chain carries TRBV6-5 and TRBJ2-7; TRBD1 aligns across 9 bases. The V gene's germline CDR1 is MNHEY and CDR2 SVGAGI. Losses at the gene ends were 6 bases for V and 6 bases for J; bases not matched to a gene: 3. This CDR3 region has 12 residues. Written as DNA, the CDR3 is TGTGCCAGCAGAACGACAGGGGGCGAGCAGTACTTC. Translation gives CASRTTGGEQYF.

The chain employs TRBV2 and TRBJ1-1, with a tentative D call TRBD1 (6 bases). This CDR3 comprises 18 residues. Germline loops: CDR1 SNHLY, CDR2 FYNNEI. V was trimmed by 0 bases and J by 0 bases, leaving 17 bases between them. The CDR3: CASSEAPLDSRMNTEAFF. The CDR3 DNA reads TGTGCCAGCAGTGAAGCGCCTTTGGACAGCCGCATGAACACTGAAGCTTTCTTT.

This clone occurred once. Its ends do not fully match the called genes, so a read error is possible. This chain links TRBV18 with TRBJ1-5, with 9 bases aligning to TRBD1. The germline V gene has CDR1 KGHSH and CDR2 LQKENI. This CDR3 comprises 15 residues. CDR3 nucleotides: TGTGCCAGCCCACCAAGGACAGGGGATAATCAGCCCCAGCATTTT. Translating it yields CASPPRTGDNQPQHF.

CDR3 residues: CASSLAPGSNQPQHF. The CDR3 coding sequence is TGTGCCAGCAGCTTAGCTCCAGGTAGCAATCAGCCCCAGCATTTT. The chain employs TRBV7-2 and TRBJ1-5; no reliable D call. Per the germline V gene, CDR1 is SGHTA and CDR2 is FQGNSA. V gave up 0 bases and J gave up 0 bases, with 6 bases separating them. This CDR3 contains 15 residues.

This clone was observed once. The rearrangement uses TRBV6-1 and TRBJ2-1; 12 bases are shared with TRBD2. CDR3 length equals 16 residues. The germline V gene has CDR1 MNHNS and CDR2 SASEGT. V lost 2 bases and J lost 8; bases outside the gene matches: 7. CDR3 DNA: TGTGCCAGCAGTGAATGGGGGACTAGCGGGTTCGATGAGCAGTTCTTC. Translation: CASSEWGTSGFDEQFF.

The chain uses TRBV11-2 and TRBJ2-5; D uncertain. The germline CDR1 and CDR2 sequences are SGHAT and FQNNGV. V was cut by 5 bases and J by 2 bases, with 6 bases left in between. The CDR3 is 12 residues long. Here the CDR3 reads CASSQIQETQYF. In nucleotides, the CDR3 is TGTGCCAGCAGCCAGATACAAGAGACCCAGTACTTC.

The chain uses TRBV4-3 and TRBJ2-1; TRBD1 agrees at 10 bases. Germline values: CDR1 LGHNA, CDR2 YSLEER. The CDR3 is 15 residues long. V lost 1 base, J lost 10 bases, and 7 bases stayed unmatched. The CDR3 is CASSQVDRGLGEQFF. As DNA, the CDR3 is TGCGCCAGCAGCCAAGTAGACAGGGGGCTGGGGGAGCAGTTCTTC.

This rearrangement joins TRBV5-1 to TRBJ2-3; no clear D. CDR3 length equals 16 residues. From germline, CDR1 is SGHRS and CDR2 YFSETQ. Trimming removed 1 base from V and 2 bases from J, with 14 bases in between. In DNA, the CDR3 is TGCGCCAGCAGCTTGATACCCCCTGGGCCCACAGATACGCAGTATTTT. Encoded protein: CASSLIPPGPTDTQYF.

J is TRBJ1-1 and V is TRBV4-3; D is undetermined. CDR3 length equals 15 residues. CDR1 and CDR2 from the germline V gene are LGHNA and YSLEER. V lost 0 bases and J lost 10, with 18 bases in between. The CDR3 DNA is TGCGCCAGCAGCCAAGATCTAGTCGGCGGGGATCGAGCTTTCTTT. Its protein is CASSQDLVGGDRAFF.

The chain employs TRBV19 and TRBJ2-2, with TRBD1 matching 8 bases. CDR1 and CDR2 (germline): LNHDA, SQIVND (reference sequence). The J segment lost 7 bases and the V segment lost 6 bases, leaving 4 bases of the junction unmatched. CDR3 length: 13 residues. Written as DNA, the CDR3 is TGTGCCAGTAGCGTGGGGACAGGCGGGGAGCTGTTTTTT. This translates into CASSVGTGGELFF.

The CDR3 DNA sequence: TGTGCCAGCAGCGTAGTCGCGTCCGATTCACCCCTCCACTTT. Its protein product is CASSVVASDSPLHF. The V gene is TRBV9, the J gene TRBJ1-6; D call uncertain. V lost 0 bases, J lost 8 bases, and 9 bases lay in between. The V gene's germline CDR1 is SGDLS and CDR2 YYNGEE. This CDR3 has 14 amino acids. Combining the CDR3 with reference TRBV9 and TRBJ1-6 gives the whole variable domain DSGVTQTPKHLITATGQRVTLRCSPRSGDLSVYWYQQSLDQGLQFLIQYYNGEERAKGNILERFSAQQFPDLHSELNLSSLELGDSALYFCASSVVASDSPLHFGNGTRLTVT.

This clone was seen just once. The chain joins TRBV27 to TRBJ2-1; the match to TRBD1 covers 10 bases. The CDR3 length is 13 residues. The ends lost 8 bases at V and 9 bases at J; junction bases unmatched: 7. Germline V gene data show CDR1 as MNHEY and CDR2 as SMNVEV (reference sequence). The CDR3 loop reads CASSTDRGPEQFF. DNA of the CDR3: TGTGCCAGCTCTACTGACAGGGGGCCTGAGCAGTTCTTC.